Shown below are 26 T cell receptor beta chains from a single sample sequenced in a study of CD8+ T cells in alopecia areata. cDNA serving as the sequencing template came from extracted, reverse transcribed RNA. Sequenced by immunoSEQ multiplex PCR; TCRdb stores in-frame clones only, minus some. The table records over 90,000 clones, 86% of them present only once. Treatment indicated: oral pan-JAK inhibitor, 5-10 mg twice daily. Here the sequenced sample was CD8+ T cells sorted from blood, taken at approximately week 30, from a patient treated with tofacitinib. The source is a human donor with alopecia areata.

This rearrangement joins TRBV28 to TRBJ1-2; weak D call: TRBD1 (5 bases). The germline CDR1 and CDR2 sequences are MDHEN and SYDVKM. The CDR3 is 14 residues long. V lost 5 bases and J 8 bases, leaving 18 bases between the germline ends. In nucleotides, the CDR3 is TGTGCCAGCAGTCGAACCGGGACGGCCGTCGGCTACACCTTC. Protein: CASSRTGTAVGYTF.

This chain connects TRBV27 to TRBJ2-7; D gene uncertain. Per germline, CDR1 MNHEY and CDR2 SMNVEV (reference sequence). V gave up 2 bases and J gave up 6 bases, with 8 bases separating them. The CDR3 totals 12 residues. CDR3 DNA sequence: TGTGCCAGCAGTTTAATAGGGTGCGAGCAGTACTTC. Its translation is CASSLIGCEQYF.

The V gene is TRBV7-9, the J gene TRBJ2-3; the D gene is possibly TRBD1 (7 bases). CDR1 and CDR2 from the germline V gene are SEHNR and FQNEAQ (reference sequence). Trimming took off 5 bases at V and 0 bases at J, with 15 bases between the two ends. The CDR3 contains 16 residues. CDR3 coding DNA: TGTGCCAGCAGCCCTCAGGAGGGGGCTAGCACAGATACGCAGTATTTT. It codes for CASSPQEGASTDTQYF.

This chain uses TRBV6-6 with TRBJ2-5, with TRBD1 matching 9 bases. The J call is doubtful: the DNA matches TRBJ2-7 better. Germline V gene lookup returns CDR1 MNHNY and CDR2 SVGAGI (reference sequence). The CDR3 length is 15 residues. CDR3 amino acids: CASSYIPGQGYEQYF. CDR3 DNA sequence: TGTGCCAGCAGTTACATACCGGGACAGGGTTACGAGCAGTACTTC.

This clone was seen a handful of times. The V call is TRBV30, the J call TRBJ2-1; no definite D call. The CDR3 loop spans 13 amino acids. V was clipped by 4 bases and J by 3 bases, with 10 bases between them. The germline V gene has CDR1 GTSNPN and CDR2 SVGIG (reference sequence). The CDR3 spells CAWNPVVYNEQFF. The CDR3 DNA is TGTGCCTGGAACCCCGTGGTCTACAATGAGCAGTTCTTC.

The CDR3 nucleotides are TGTGCCAGCAGAGACAGGGGGTTACAAGAGACCCAGTACTTC. Amino acids: CASRDRGLQETQYF. The J gene is TRBJ2-5, the V gene TRBV2, with TRBD1 matching 9 bases. CDR1 SNHLY and CDR2 FYNNEI come from the germline V gene. The CDR3 has 14 residues. V dropped 6 bases and J dropped 2; count of bases not matched to a gene: 4.

This clone has more than one count but fewer than ten. V usage is TRBV5-1 and J usage is TRBJ1-4; D is unresolved. CDR1 is SGHRS, CDR2 YFSETQ, per germline. The ends were cut back, 7 bases at V and 8 bases at J, with 12 bases in the middle. The CDR3 runs to 12 residues. CDR3 nucleotide sequence: TGCGCCAGCGGAGGACCCGACGAAAAACTGTTTTTT. This gives the protein CASGGPDEKLFF.

The chain combines TRBV19 with TRBJ1-1, with D possibly being TRBD1 (5 bases). The CDR3 runs 18 residues. The germline V gene encodes CDR1 LNHDA and CDR2 SQIVND (reference sequence). V dropped 4 bases and J dropped 1 base, with 22 bases sitting between them. The CDR3 nucleotides read TGTGCCAGTAGTAGCCCCCTGGACCTGATTGGGACGAACACTGAAGCTTTCTTT. Protein product: CASSSPLDLIGTNTEAFF. Together with reference TRBV19 and TRBJ1-1, the CDR3 gives the full variable domain: DGGITQSPKYLFRKEGQNVTLSCEQNLNHDAMYWYRQDPGQGLRLIYYSQIVNDFQKGDIAEGYSVSREKKESFPLTVTSAQKNPTAFYLCASSSPLDLIGTNTEAFFGQGTRLTVV.

On this clone: Other DNA variants within this sample encode the same CDR3. J is TRBJ2-1 and V is TRBV19; 7 positions match TRBD2. The germline V gene has CDR1 LNHDA and CDR2 SQIVND (reference sequence). This CDR3 is built from 14 residues. V was pared by 3 bases and J by 3 bases, with 2 bases of the junction left unmatched. The chain's CDR3 is CASSMGGDYNEQFF. CDR3 nucleotides: TGTGCCAGTAGTATGGGAGGGGACTACAATGAGCAGTTCTTC. Drawing the rest from reference TRBV19 and TRBJ2-1, the complete variable domain is DGGITQSPKYLFRKEGQNVTLSCEQNLNHDAMYWYRQDPGQGLRLIYYSQIVNDFQKGDIAEGYSVSREKKESFPLTVTSAQKNPTAFYLCASSMGGDYNEQFFGPGTRLTVL.

This rearrangement joins TRBV9 to TRBJ1-3; D remains ambiguous. The V end was cut by 3 bases, the J end by 8 bases, with 12 bases between. In germline, CDR1 is SGDLS, CDR2 YYNGEE. The CDR3 is 13 amino acids. Written as DNA, the CDR3 is TGTGCCAGCAGCGGGACTCTCAGTCACACCATATATTTT. This encodes CASSGTLSHTIYF. The complete variable domain, with remaining parts taken from reference TRBV9 and TRBJ1-3, reads DSGVTQTPKHLITATGQRVTLRCSPRSGDLSVYWYQQSLDQGLQFLIQYYNGEERAKGNILERFSAQQFPDLHSELNLSSLELGDSALYFCASSGTLSHTIYFGEGSWLTVV.

The genes are TRBV5-6 and TRBJ1-1, with TRBD1 matching 7 bases. CDR3 length: 15 amino acids. CDR1 and CDR2 (germline): SGHDT, YYEEEE. Trimming cost V 0 bases and J 1 base; bases outside gene matches: 3. The CDR3 loop reads CASSLGTGANTEAFF. CDR3 bases: TGTGCCAGCAGCTTGGGGACAGGAGCGAACACTGAAGCTTTCTTT.

V gene TRBV19 combines with J gene TRBJ2-7; 8 bases map to TRBD2. Per the germline V gene, CDR1 is LNHDA and CDR2 is SQIVND (reference sequence). The V gene end was trimmed by 2 bases and the J gene end by 1 base; junction bases not matched to a gene: 4. This CDR3 has 15 residues. The CDR3 nucleotides read TGTGCCAGTAGTATACCGAGCGGGAGTTCCTACGAGCAGTACTTC. It codes for CASSIPSGSSYEQYF.

The chain has TRBV10-3 and TRBJ2-5, with a weak D call TRBD1 (6 bases). Trimming took off 0 bases at V and 4 bases at J, with 21 bases between the two ends. The germline CDR1 and CDR2 sequences are ENHRY and SYGVKD. The CDR3 consists of 18 residues. This CDR3 reads CAISESVGTRGEGETQYF. CDR3 bases: TGTGCCATCAGTGAGTCGGTTGGGACAAGGGGAGAAGGAGAGACCCAGTACTTC.

The chain has TRBV29-1 and TRBJ2-3; 8 nucleotides agree with TRBD2. The V gene end was trimmed by 3 bases and the J gene end by 6 bases; junction bases not matched to a gene: 11. Germline CDR1 and CDR2: SQVTM and ANQGSEA. The CDR3 is 15 amino acids. This CDR3 reads CSVEVTGGRGDTQYF. CDR3 nucleotide sequence: TGCAGCGTTGAGGTCACGGGGGGGCGCGGGGATACGCAGTATTTT.

The rearrangement links TRBV29-1 to TRBJ2-1; D remains unclear. Germline V gives CDR1 SQVTM, CDR2 ANQGSEA. The ends were cut back, 7 bases at V and 8 bases at J, with 15 bases in the middle. This CDR3 is built from 12 residues. The CDR3: CSATWGIDEQFF. The CDR3 coding sequence is TGCAGCGCCACTTGGGGTATCGATGAGCAGTTCTTC.

This chain uses TRBV4-1 with TRBJ2-1; D is ambiguous. Germline V gene data show CDR1 as MGHRA and CDR2 as YSYEKL. Trimming took 0 bases from V and 6 from J, leaving 9 bases between them. CDR3 length equals 14 residues. The CDR3 DNA reads TGCGCCAGCAGCCAAGAAACCCCTAGCAATGAGCAGTTCTTC. It encodes CASSQETPSNEQFF.

The table lists this clone with a count of one. The V gene is TRBV7-9, the J gene TRBJ2-7; the D gene is possibly TRBD1 (5 bases). The CDR3 sequence is 12 residues long. Trimming took off 4 bases at V and 3 bases at J, with 7 bases between the two ends. Germline-derived CDR1 and CDR2 are SEHNR and FQNEAQ (reference sequence). The chain's CDR3 is CASSSTVYEQYF. CDR3 nucleotide sequence: TGTGCCAGCAGCTCGACAGTCTACGAGCAGTACTTC.

The gene calls are TRBV5-1 and TRBJ2-7; 8 bases are shared with TRBD1. Per the germline V gene, CDR1 is SGHRS and CDR2 is YFSETQ. Losses at the gene ends were 4 bases for V and 3 bases for J; bases not matched to a gene: 3. The CDR3 runs 13 residues. The CDR3 DNA sequence: TGCGCCAGCAGCGAGGACAGGGTCTACGAGCAGTACTTC. It yields the protein CASSEDRVYEQYF. Complete variable domain (other parts from reference TRBV5-1 and TRBJ2-7): KAGVTQTPRYLIKTRGQQVTLSCSPISGHRSVSWYQQTPGQGLQFLFEYFSETQRNKGNFPGRFSGRQFSNSRSEMNVSTLELGDSALYLCASSEDRVYEQYFGPGTRLTVT.

V is TRBV15 and J is TRBJ1-2; D ambiguous. The germline gives CDR1 LNHNV, CDR2 YYDKDF (reference sequence). This CDR3 is 15 amino acids long. The V end was cut by 0 bases, the J end by 4 bases, with 12 bases between. Here the CDR3 reads CATSRDHTEVYGYTF. CDR3 nucleotides: TGTGCCACCAGCAGAGACCATACAGAAGTCTATGGCTACACCTTC.

CDR3 in DNA: TGTGCCAGCACTGAATCCTGGGCTGGGGCCAACGTCCTGACTTTC. Its protein product is CASTESWAGANVLTF. The genes are TRBV27 and TRBJ2-6; D uncertain. Per germline, CDR1 MNHEY and CDR2 SMNVEV (reference sequence). Trimming stripped 7 bases from V and 2 bases from J, with 12 bases between. This CDR3 spans 15 amino acids.

Remarks on this clone: At the DNA level, this CDR3 is encoded by other sequences in the same sample as well. The chain recombines TRBV6-1 with TRBJ2-7; 8 bases map to TRBD1. J lost 5 bases, V lost 1 base, and 7 bases had no gene match. There are 15 residues in the CDR3. From germline, CDR1 is MNHNS and CDR2 SASEGT. The CDR3 loop is CASSEGLRGQDEQYF. In DNA form, the CDR3 reads TGTGCCAGCAGTGAAGGTCTTCGGGGACAGGACGAGCAGTACTTC.

The V and J genes are TRBV6-5 and TRBJ2-5; either TRBD1 or TRBD2 may supply D (5 bases each). This CDR3 is 13 amino acids long. Germline V lookup: CDR1 MNHEY, CDR2 SVGAGI. Trimming pared 7 bases from V and 2 bases from J, leaving 11 bases between. The CDR3, as DNA: TGTGCCAGCACGGGGCAGGGTCAAGAGACCCAGTACTTC. Translated: CASTGQGQETQYF.

V gene TRBV27 combines with J gene TRBJ2-3; the D gene could be TRBD1 or TRBD2 (5 bases each). Germline CDR1 and CDR2: MNHEY and SMNVEV (reference sequence). The CDR3 has 14 amino acids. Trimming pared 1 base from V and 0 bases from J, leaving 5 bases between. The CDR3 loop reads CASSLWGSTDTQYF. In DNA, the CDR3 is TGTGCCAGCAGTTTATGGGGGAGCACAGATACGCAGTATTTT.

The gene calls are TRBV4-1 and TRBJ2-4; no firm D call. Germline V gives CDR1 MGHRA, CDR2 YSYEKL. With 4 bases removed from V and 6 bases from J, the gap between germline ends came to 16 bases. This CDR3 has 15 amino acids. Here the CDR3 DNA reads TGCGCCAGCAGCCTCCCCCCCGGTTTAGGAAACATTCAGTACTTC. It codes for CASSLPPGLGNIQYF.

The rearrangement uses TRBV4-1 and TRBJ2-2; weak D call: TRBD1 (7 bases). V was shortened by 1 base and J by 5 bases, with 11 bases between the two germline ends. The CDR3 spans 15 residues. Looked up from germline, CDR1 is MGHRA and CDR2 is YSYEKL. The CDR3 DNA sequence: TGCGCCAGCAGCCAAGTCAGGGGGAGGACCGGGGAGCTGTTTTTT. This sequence encodes CASSQVRGRTGELFF.

The CDR3 spells CSAIRGTDSGNTIYF. CDR3 DNA: TGCAGCGCAATTCGAGGAACAGACTCTGGAAACACCATATATTTT. The J gene is TRBJ1-3, the V gene TRBV29-1; no clear D gene. Trimming removed 7 bases from V and 0 bases from J, with 16 bases in between. Germline CDR1 reads SQVTM; CDR2 reads ANQGSEA. The CDR3 has 15 residues. Complete variable domain (other parts from reference TRBV29-1 and TRBJ1-3): SAVISQKPSRDICQRGTSLTIQCQVDSQVTMMFWYRQQPGQSLTLIATANQGSEATYESGFVIDKFPISRPNLTFSTLTVSNMSPEDSSIYLCSAIRGTDSGNTIYFGEGSWLTVV.